This T cell receptor (beta chain) was retrieved from a study of blood T cell repertoires in COVID-19. At the level of the study: The study drew acute and convalescent COVID-19 samples from the United States, Italy and Spain. PBMCs, B-cell-depleted T cells, or T cells provided the cDNA or gDNA that made up the material.

How the authors handled the data: Amplification of reference gene primers provided the estimated nucleated cell counts. Sequenced by immunoSEQ multiplex PCR; TCRdb stores in-frame clones only, minus some. D and trimming come from the DNA, and the V and J calls and clone size come from that table. This sample has some 150,000 clones, with approximately 84% found just once. Sequenced: peripheral blood. The sequence derives from a human donor with acute or convalescent COVID-19. The donor label of this sample is uncertain.

The CDR3 protein is CASSQNSVGGQETQYF. The CDR3 DNA is TGTGCCAGCAGCCAGAATAGCGTGGGGGGCCAAGAGACCCAGTACTTC. V is TRBV3-1 (or the pseudogene TRBV3-2) and J is TRBJ2-5; a possible D gene is TRBD2 (6 bases). V shed 3 bases and J shed 1 base, with 15 bases lying between them. The CDR3 length is 16 residues. Germline CDR1 and CDR2: LGHDT and YNNKEL (reference sequence).